This TCR beta chain was captured in a study of cytomegalovirus exposure and HLA in healthy donors. Study in general: Inside one of the first data releases sat about 85 million unique TCRs taken from HLA-typed donors. Points from the study as a whole: The authors reported that TCR beta sequences could predict HLA-A and HLA-B alleles. These predictions were accurate for most subjects in the first cohort. Testing in vitro showed a few CMV-associated chains specific for CMV antigens. Presence/absence results assume similar sequencing depth per donor, which may not hold.

The V segment lost 3 bases and the J segment 1 base; nucleotides outside the gene matches: 5. The CDR3 runs to 16 residues. Germline CDR1 is SGHVS and CDR2 is FQNEAQ. Researchers ran the PCR with 60 Vbeta and 13 Jbeta primers. The protocol was immunoSEQ multiplex PCR, while the TCRdb copy is restricted to in-frame clones and leaves out a portion. The sample includes tens of thousands of clones, 70% to 75% of them seen just once. Of note for this clone: Its antigen is still unknown.

The sequencing input was PBMCs. This chain uses TRBV7-8 with TRBJ2-3, with TRBD2 matching 9 bases. The TCR was taken from a human donor in good health. The CDR3: CASSFQREVRTDTQYF. The CDR3 region has the DNA TGTGCCAGCAGCTTCCAGCGGGAGGTTCGCACAGATACGCAGTATTTT.